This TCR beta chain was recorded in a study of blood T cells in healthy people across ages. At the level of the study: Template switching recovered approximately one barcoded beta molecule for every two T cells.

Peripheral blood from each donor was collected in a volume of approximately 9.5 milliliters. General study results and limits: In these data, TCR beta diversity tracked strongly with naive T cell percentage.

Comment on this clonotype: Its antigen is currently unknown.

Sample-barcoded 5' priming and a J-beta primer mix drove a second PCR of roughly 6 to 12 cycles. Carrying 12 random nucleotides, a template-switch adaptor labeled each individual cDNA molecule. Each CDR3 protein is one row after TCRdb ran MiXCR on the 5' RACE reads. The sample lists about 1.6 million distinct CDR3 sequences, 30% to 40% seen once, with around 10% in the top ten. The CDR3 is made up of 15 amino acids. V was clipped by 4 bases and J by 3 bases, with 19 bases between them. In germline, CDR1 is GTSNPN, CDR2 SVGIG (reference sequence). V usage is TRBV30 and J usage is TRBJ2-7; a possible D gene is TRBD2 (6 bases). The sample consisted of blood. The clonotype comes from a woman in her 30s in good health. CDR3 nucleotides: TGTGCCTGGAAAGCCACCCGCGGGGCACACTACGAGCAGTACTTC. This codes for CAWKATRGAHYEQYF.